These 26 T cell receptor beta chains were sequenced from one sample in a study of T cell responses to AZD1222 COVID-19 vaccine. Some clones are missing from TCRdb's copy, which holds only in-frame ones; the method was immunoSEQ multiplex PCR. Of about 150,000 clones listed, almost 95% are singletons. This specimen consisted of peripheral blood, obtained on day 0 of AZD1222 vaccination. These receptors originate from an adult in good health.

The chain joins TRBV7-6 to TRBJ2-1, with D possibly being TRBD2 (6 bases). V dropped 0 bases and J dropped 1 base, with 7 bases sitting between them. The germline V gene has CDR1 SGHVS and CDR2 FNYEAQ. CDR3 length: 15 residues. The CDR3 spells CASSLAEGSYNEQFF. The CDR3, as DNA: TGTGCCAGCAGCTTAGCGGAGGGATCCTACAATGAGCAGTTCTTC.

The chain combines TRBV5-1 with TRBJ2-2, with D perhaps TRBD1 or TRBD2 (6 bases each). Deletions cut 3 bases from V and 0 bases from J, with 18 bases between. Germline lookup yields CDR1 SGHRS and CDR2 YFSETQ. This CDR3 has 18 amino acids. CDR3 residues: CASSSQPGGTSNTGELFF. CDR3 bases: TGCGCCAGCAGCTCACAACCTGGGGGGACATCGAACACCGGGGAGCTGTTTTTT.

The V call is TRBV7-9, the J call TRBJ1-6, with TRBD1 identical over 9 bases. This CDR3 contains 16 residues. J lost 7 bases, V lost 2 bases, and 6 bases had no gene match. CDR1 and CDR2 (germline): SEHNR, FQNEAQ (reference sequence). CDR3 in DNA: TGTGCCAGCAGCTTATGGGACAGGGCTGTGAATTCACCCCTCCACTTT. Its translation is CASSLWDRAVNSPLHF.

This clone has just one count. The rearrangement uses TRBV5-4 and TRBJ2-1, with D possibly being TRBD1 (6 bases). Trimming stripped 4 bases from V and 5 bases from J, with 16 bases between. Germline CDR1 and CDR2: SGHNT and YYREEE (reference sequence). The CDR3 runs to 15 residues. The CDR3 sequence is CASSPPGTLNNEQFF. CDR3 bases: TGTGCCAGCAGCCCTCCCGGGACACTTAACAATGAGCAGTTCTTC.

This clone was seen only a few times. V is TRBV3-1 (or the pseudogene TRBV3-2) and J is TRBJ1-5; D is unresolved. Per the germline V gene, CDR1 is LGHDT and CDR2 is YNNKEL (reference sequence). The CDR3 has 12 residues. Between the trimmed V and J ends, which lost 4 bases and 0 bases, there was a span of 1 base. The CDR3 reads CASSLSNQPQHF. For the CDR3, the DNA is TGTGCCAGCAGCCTTAGCAATCAGCCCCAGCATTTT.

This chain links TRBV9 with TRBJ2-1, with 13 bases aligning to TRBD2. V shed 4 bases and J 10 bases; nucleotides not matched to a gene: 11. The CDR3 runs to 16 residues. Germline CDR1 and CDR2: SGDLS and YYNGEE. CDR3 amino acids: CASSPGTSGNQGEQFF. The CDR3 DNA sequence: TGTGCCAGCAGCCCAGGGACTAGCGGGAATCAGGGCGAGCAGTTCTTC.

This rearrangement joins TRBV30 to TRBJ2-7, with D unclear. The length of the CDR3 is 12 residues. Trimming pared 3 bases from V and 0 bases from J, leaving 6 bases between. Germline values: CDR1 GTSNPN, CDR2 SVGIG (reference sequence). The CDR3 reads CAWSLSSYEQYF. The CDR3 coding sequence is TGTGCCTGGAGCCTCAGCTCCTACGAGCAGTACTTC.

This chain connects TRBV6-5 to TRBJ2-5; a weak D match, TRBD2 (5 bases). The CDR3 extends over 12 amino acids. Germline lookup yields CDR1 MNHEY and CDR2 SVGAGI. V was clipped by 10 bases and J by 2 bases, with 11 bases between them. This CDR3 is CATGSVQETQYF. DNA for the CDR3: TGTGCCACTGGGAGCGTTCAAGAGACCCAGTACTTC.

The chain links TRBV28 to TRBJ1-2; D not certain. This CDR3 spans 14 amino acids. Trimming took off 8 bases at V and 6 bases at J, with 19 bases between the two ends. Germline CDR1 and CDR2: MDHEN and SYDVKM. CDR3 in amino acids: CASQTATGYDGYTF. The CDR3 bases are TGTGCCAGCCAGACGGCTACGGGCTATGATGGCTACACCTTC.

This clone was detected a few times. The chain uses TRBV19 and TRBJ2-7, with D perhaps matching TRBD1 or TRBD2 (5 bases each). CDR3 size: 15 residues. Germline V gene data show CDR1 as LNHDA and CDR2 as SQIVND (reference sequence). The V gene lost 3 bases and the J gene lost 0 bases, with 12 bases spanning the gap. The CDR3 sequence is CASSISGGSSYEQYF. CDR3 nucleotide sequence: TGTGCCAGTAGTATTAGTGGGGGAAGCTCCTACGAGCAGTACTTC.

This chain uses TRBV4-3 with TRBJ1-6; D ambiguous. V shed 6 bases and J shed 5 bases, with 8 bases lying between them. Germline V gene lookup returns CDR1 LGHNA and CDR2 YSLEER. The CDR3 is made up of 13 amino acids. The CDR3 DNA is TGCGCCAGCAGGAGGACCGATAATTCACCCCTCCACTTT. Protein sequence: CASRRTDNSPLHF.

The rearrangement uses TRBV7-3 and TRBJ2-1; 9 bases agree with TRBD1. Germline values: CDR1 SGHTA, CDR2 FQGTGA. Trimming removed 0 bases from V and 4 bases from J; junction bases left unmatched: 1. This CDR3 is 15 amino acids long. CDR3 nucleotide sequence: TGTGCCAGCAGCTTAACACAGGGGGCTTACAATGAGCAGTTCTTC. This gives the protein CASSLTQGAYNEQFF. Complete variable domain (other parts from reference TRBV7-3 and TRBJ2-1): GAGVSQTPSNKVTEKGKYVELRCDPISGHTALYWYRQSLGQGPEFLIYFQGTGAADDSGLPNDRFFAVRPEGSVSTLKIQRTERGDSAVYLCASSLTQGAYNEQFFGPGTRLTVL.

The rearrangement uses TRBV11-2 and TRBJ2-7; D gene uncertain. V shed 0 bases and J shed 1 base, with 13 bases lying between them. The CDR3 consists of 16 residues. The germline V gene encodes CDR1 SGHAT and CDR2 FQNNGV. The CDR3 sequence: CASSLDLQRFSYEQYF. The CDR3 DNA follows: TGTGCCAGCAGCTTAGATCTTCAAAGGTTTTCCTACGAGCAGTACTTC.

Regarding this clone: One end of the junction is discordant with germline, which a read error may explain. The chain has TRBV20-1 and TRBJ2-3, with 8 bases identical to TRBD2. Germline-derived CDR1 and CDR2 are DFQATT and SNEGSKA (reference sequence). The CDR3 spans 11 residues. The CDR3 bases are TGCAGTGCTATTTGGGCGGGGGGCCCCCTTTTT. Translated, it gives CSAIWAGGPLF.

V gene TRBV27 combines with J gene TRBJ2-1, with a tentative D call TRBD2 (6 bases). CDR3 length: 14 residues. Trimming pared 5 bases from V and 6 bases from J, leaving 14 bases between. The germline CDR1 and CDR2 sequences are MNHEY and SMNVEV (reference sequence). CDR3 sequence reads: CASSRGAWGNEQFF. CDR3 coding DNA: TGTGCCAGCAGTCGCGGGGCGTGGGGCAATGAGCAGTTCTTC.

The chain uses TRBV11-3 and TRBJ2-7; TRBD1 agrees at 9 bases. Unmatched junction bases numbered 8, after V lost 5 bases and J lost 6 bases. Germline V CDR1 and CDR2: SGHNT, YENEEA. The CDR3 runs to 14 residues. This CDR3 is CASSGRTGGGEQYF. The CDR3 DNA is TGTGCCAGCAGCGGGAGAACAGGGGGCGGCGAGCAGTACTTC.

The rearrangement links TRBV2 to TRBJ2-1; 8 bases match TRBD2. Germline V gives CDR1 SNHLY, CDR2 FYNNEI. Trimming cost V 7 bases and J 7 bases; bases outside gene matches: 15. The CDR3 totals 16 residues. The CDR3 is CASTGGRGSGSNEQFF. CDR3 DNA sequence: TGTGCCAGCACCGGTGGTAGAGGAAGCGGGAGTAATGAGCAGTTCTTC.

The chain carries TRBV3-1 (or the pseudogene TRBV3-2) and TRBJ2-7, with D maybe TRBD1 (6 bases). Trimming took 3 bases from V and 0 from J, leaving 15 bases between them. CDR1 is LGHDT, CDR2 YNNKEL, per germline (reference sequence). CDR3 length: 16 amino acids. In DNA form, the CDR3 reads TGTGCCAGCAGCCACCTTCTTGGGGGCCACTCCTACGAGCAGTACTTC. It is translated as CASSHLLGGHSYEQYF.

CDR3 sequence: CSGGQGGSGNTIYF. The CDR3 DNA reads TGCAGCGGCGGACAGGGTGGTTCTGGAAACACCATATATTTT. V and J are TRBV29-1 and TRBJ1-3, with 8 positions matching TRBD1. The CDR3 extends over 14 amino acids. Germline values: CDR1 SQVTM, CDR2 ANQGSEA. Trimming cost V 7 bases and J 1 base; bases outside gene matches: 6.

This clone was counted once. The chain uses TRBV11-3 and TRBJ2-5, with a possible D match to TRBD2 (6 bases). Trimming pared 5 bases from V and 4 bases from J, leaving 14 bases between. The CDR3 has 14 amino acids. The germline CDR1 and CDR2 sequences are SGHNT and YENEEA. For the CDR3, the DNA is TGTGCCAGCAGCCCAAGGTCGGAGGGAGAGACCCAGTACTTC. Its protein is CASSPRSEGETQYF.

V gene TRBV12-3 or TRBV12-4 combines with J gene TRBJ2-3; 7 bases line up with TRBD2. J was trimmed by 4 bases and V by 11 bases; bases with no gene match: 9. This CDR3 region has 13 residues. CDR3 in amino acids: CAVSSGVADTQYF. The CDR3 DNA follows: TGTGCCGTTTCCAGCGGGGTGGCAGATACGCAGTATTTT.

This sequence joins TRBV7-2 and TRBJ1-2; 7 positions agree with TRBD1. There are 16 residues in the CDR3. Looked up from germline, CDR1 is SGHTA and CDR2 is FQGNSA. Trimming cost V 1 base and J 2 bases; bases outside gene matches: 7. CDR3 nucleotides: TGTGCCAGCAGCTTAGTGGGGACAGCTCCCAACTATGGCTACACCTTC. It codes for CASSLVGTAPNYGYTF.

CDR3 in DNA: TGCACCAGTCCACGGGACAGGGGGGATGAGCGAGAAAAACTGTTTTTT. It codes for CTSPRDRGDEREKLFF. The chain couples TRBV1 to TRBJ1-4; the table's D gene call, TRBD1, was not cross checked with the DNA. TRBV1 is a documented pseudogene. CDR3 size: 16 residues.

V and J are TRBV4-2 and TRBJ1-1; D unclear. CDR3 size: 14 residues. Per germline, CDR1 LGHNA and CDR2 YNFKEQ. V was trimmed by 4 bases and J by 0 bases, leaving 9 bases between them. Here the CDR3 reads CASSPTEMNTEAFF. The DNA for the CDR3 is TGTGCCAGCAGCCCAACAGAAATGAACACTGAAGCTTTCTTT.

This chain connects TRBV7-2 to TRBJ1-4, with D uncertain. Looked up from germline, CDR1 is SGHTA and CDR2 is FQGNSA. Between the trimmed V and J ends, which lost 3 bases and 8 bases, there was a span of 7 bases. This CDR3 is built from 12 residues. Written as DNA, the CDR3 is TGTGCCAGCAGCTTTTTCGCGGAAAAACTGTTTTTT. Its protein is CASSFFAEKLFF.

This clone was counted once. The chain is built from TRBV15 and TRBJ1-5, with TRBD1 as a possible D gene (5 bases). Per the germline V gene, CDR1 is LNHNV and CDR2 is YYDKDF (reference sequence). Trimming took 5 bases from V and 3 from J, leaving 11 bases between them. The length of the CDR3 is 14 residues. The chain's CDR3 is CATSPGLANQPQHF. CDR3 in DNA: TGTGCCACCAGCCCAGGGTTGGCCAATCAGCCCCAGCATTTT.